These 10 T cell receptor beta chains were all obtained from the same sample, sequenced in a study of T cell responses to AZD1222 COVID-19 vaccine. TCRdb keeps only in-frame clones here, not all; method: immunoSEQ multiplex PCR. The table has 150,000 to 200,000 clones, around nine tenths seen once; the top ten hold approximately 3%. The sequences come from peripheral blood, collected on day 0 of AZD1222 vaccination. All receptors derive from an adult in good health.

This chain connects TRBV3-1 (or the pseudogene TRBV3-2) to TRBJ2-2; TRBD2 agrees at 13 bases. CDR3 length equals 16 residues. Germline CDR1 reads LGHDT; CDR2 reads YNNKEL (reference sequence). V dropped 1 base and J dropped 9; count of bases not matched to a gene: 5. The CDR3 loop reads CASSQATSGGPRELFF. For the CDR3, the DNA is TGTGCCAGCAGCCAAGCGACTAGCGGGGGGCCGAGGGAGCTGTTTTTT.

The chain uses TRBV7-3 and TRBJ2-3; TRBD2 matches at 7 bases. Germline V gene lookup returns CDR1 SGHTA and CDR2 FQGTGA. Trimming removed 0 bases from V and 5 bases from J; junction bases left unmatched: 8. The CDR3 spans 16 residues. CDR3 nucleotide sequence: TGTGCCAGCAGCTTAACCTTGGGCGGGGGTGGAGATACGCAGTATTTT. Encoded protein: CASSLTLGGGGDTQYF.

This chain joins TRBV11-3 and TRBJ2-1; D perhaps matches TRBD2 (7 bases). This CDR3 contains 15 residues. V lost 5 bases and J lost 7, with 18 bases in between. Per the germline V gene, CDR1 is SGHNT and CDR2 is YENEEA. The CDR3 coding sequence is TGTGCCAGCAGCCCCGGTGGGGGGGCCGGTAATGAGCAGTTCTTC. Protein: CASSPGGGAGNEQFF.

This sequence joins TRBV19 and TRBJ2-1; 10 positions match TRBD1. J lost 7 bases, V lost 6 bases, and 9 bases had no gene match. Germline CDR1 and CDR2: LNHDA and SQIVND (reference sequence). The CDR3 has 15 amino acids. CDR3 protein: CASSIPGQGRNEQFF. Written as DNA, the CDR3 is TGTGCCAGTAGCATACCGGGACAGGGGAGGAATGAGCAGTTCTTC.

The rearrangement links TRBV9 to TRBJ2-2; D might be TRBD1 or TRBD2, each matching 6 bases. Trimming pared 0 bases from V and 5 bases from J, leaving 14 bases between. Germline V lookup: CDR1 SGDLS, CDR2 YYNGEE. The CDR3 is 16 amino acids. The CDR3 here is CASSVDAGHSTGELFF. CDR3 nucleotide sequence: TGTGCCAGCAGCGTAGATGCGGGACATAGTACCGGGGAGCTGTTTTTT.

There are a few counts of this clone. J is TRBJ2-2 and V is TRBV4-1; D gene uncertain. Germline assignment: CDR1 MGHRA and CDR2 YSYEKL. The length of the CDR3 is 13 residues. Trimming took 2 bases from V and 2 from J, leaving 3 bases between them. CDR3 protein: CASSQSNTGELFF. The DNA of the CDR3 is TGCGCCAGCAGCCAAAGTAACACCGGGGAGCTGTTTTTT.

This clone was counted a single time. The chain employs TRBV5-1 and TRBJ2-7; 7 positions agree with TRBD1. Germline V gene data show CDR1 as SGHRS and CDR2 as YFSETQ. The length of the CDR3 is 14 residues. J gave up 2 bases and V 4 bases, and 6 bases lay outside the gene matches. CDR3 sequence: CASSERQGPYEQYF. The DNA of the CDR3 is TGCGCCAGCAGCGAGAGACAGGGACCCTACGAGCAGTACTTC.

The rearrangement links TRBV19 to TRBJ1-1; TRBD1 matches 7 bases. There are 15 residues in the CDR3. Germline assignment: CDR1 LNHDA and CDR2 SQIVND (reference sequence). V shed 3 bases, J shed 4 bases, and the junction held 8 bases outside the gene matches. This CDR3 is CASSMATGMGTEAFF. The DNA for the CDR3 is TGTGCCAGTAGTATGGCGACAGGGATGGGCACTGAAGCTTTCTTT.

This chain uses TRBV4-1 with TRBJ1-1, with D tentatively TRBD1 (5 bases). The CDR3 loop spans 14 amino acids. Germline V CDR1 and CDR2: MGHRA, YSYEKL. V was clipped by 0 bases and J by 6 bases, with 11 bases between them. In nucleotides, the CDR3 is TGCGCCAGCAGCCAAGAGGGCAGGGCGTCTGAAGCTTTCTTT. This gives the protein CASSQEGRASEAFF.

V and J are TRBV5-1 and TRBJ2-6; D is perhaps TRBD1 or TRBD2 (5 bases each). V lost 3 bases and J lost 0, with 13 bases in between. Germline lookup yields CDR1 SGHRS and CDR2 YFSETQ. This CDR3 spans 17 amino acids. CDR3 region: CASSYTGARSGANVLTF. The CDR3 DNA sequence: TGCGCCAGCAGCTATACCGGGGCCCGCTCTGGGGCCAACGTCCTGACTTTC.